The clone carrying this T cell receptor beta chain was observed a handful of times. cDNA synthesis used the whole RNA isolate, giving expressed TCRB sequences. Sequenced by immunoSEQ multiplex PCR; TCRdb stores in-frame clones only, minus some. The data contain about 620,000 clones, roughly a sixth of them singletons. This CDR3 is built from 11 residues. Trimming removed 4 bases from V and 8 bases from J, with 8 bases in between. Germline V gives CDR1 SQVTM, CDR2 ANQGSEA. This entry comes from a study of beta chain features in type 1 diabetes. The receptor was derived from a man younger than 30 in good health. The sample comprised naive CD4+ T cells from blood. The chain recombines TRBV29-1 with TRBJ1-4; D is unclear. The CDR3 DNA reads TGCAGCGTTGCTCGAAACGAAAAACTGTTTTTT. Residues: CSVARNEKLFF. Full variable domain (outside the CDR3, taken from reference TRBV29-1 and TRBJ1-4): SAVISQKPSRDICQRGTSLTIQCQVDSQVTMMFWYRQQPGQSLTLIATANQGSEATYESGFVIDKFPISRPNLTFSTLTVSNMSPEDSSIYLCSVARNEKLFFGSGTQLSVL.